A selection of T cell receptor beta chains follows, all from one sample in a study of breast tumors, draining lymph nodes, adjacent tissues. TCRdb itself ran the multiplex PCR reads through MiXCR, one entry per CDR3 protein. The sample has 25,000 or so distinct CDR3 sequences; 60% to 70% are singletons. The material sequenced was tumor-adjacent breast tissue. Receptors were obtained from a female donor with breast cancer. Some clones in this sample may be carry-over from other donors' samples. Each CDR3 is given with its conserved first and last residue. D genes are given only for firm matches. Rows give clone size only sometimes, using once, few, many, or a class for an expanded clone.

v_call	clone_size	d_call	j_call	cdr3_aa	cdr3_nt
TRBV19	-	-	TRBJ1-1	CAGSIGYRNTEAFF	TGTGCCGGTAGTATCGGGTATAGGAACACTGAAGCTTTCTTT
TRBV20-1	-	-	TRBJ2-3	CSADRSTDTQYF	TGCAGTGCCGACAGGAGCACAGATACGCAGTATTTT
TRBV9	-	-	TRBJ2-1	CASSADTFGEQFF	TGTGCCAGCAGCGCCGATACCTTTGGTGAGCAGTTCTTC
TRBV9	medium-sized	-	TRBJ1-2	CASSTGRGDYGYTF	TGTGCCAGCAGCACAGGACGAGGGGACTATGGCTACACCTTC
TRBV30	-	TRBD2	TRBJ2-3	CAWGREGDLYTQYF	TGTGCCTGGGGACGGGAGGGCGACTTATATACGCAGTATTTT
TRBV24-1	medium-sized	-	TRBJ2-7	CATSDTKGANSYEQYF	TGTGCCACCAGTGATACGAAAGGGGCCAACTCCTACGAGCAGTACTTC
TRBV28	few	TRBD1	TRBJ1-2	CATYPSGTVYGYTF	TGTGCCACCTACCCATCCGGGACAGTCTATGGCTACACCTTC
TRBV9	-	TRBD1	TRBJ2-7	CASSPRQGWTYEQYF	TGTGCCAGCAGCCCCCGACAGGGGTGGACCTACGAGCAGTACTTC
TRBV5-1	-	TRBD2	TRBJ2-1	CASTLAGEVNEQFF	TGCGCCAGCACCTTAGCGGGAGAGGTCAATGAGCAGTTCTTC
TRBV10-3	medium-sized	-	TRBJ1-2	CAISAGGKGFYGYTF	TGTGCCATCTCTGCGGGGGGCAAAGGATTCTATGGCTACACCTTC
TRBV5-6	many	-	TRBJ2-2	CASSSGLGGAPGELFF	TGTGCCAGCAGCTCCGGGCTAGGGGGGGCGCCCGGGGAGCTGTTTTTT
TRBV20-1	-	TRBD2	TRBJ2-7	CSAGGTSGSHEQYF	TGCAGTGCTGGGGGGACTAGCGGGAGTCACGAGCAGTACTTC
TRBV12-3/TRBV12-4	-	TRBD1	TRBJ1-6	CASSPDREVNSPLHF	TGTGCCAGCAGTCCGGACAGGGAGGTTAATTCACCCCTCCACTTT
TRBV7-3	-	-	TRBJ2-7	CASERVHEQYF	TGTGCCAGCGAAAGGGTGCACGAGCAGTACTTC